This T cell receptor (beta chain) was documented in a study of cytomegalovirus exposure and HLA in healthy donors. Both 60 Vbeta primers and 13 Jbeta primers went into the PCR. Using immunoSEQ multiplex PCR, the repertoire was profiled, and TCRdb retains in-frame clones only, with some absent. This table holds 100,000 or so clones, just over 75% found once. Unmatched junction bases numbered 4, after V lost 6 bases and J lost 3 bases. This CDR3 has 15 residues. Germline CDR1 is SGHTA and CDR2 is FQGTGA. V is TRBV7-3 and J is TRBJ2-3; 12 nucleotides line up with TRBD2. Sequenced sample: PBMCs. This receptor was obtained from a man aged 35 to 55 in good health and CMV-seropositive. CDR3 protein: CASSRTSGTTDTQYF. Written as DNA, the CDR3 is TGTGCCAGCAGTCGGACTAGCGGGACGACAGATACGCAGTATTTT.